This T cell receptor beta chain was captured by sequencing in a study of human T cells and chemical hapten exposure. Study-wide points: Expanded TCRs formed significantly more large CDR3 similarity clusters than controls.

At least ten counts were recorded for this clonotype. The target antigen is unknown. Library preparation tagged each individual cDNA molecule with a unique molecular identifier. TCRdb called the RACE reads again in MiXCR, with one record for every CDR3 protein. The table shows about 260,000 distinct CDR3 sequences, with over 8% occurring only once. Noted time point: pre-sensitization, week 0. Noted treatment: therapeutic diphenylcyclopropenone sensitization with weekly scalp DPC. Unfractionated whole blood yielded the extracted total RNA. Sequenced here: whole blood, sampled in connection with sensitization to the hapten diphenylcyclopropenone (DPC). This receptor was identified in a middle-aged woman with alopecia areata. Some clones in this sample may be carry-over from other donors' samples.

The CDR3 here is CASSSRVTGELFF. CDR3 coding DNA: TGTGCCAGCAGTTCCCGAGTTACCGGGGAGCTGTTTTTT. This rearrangement joins TRBV12-3 or TRBV12-4 to TRBJ2-2; D remains ambiguous. The CDR3 runs to 13 residues. Trimming took off 4 bases at V and 5 bases at J, with 8 bases between the two ends.